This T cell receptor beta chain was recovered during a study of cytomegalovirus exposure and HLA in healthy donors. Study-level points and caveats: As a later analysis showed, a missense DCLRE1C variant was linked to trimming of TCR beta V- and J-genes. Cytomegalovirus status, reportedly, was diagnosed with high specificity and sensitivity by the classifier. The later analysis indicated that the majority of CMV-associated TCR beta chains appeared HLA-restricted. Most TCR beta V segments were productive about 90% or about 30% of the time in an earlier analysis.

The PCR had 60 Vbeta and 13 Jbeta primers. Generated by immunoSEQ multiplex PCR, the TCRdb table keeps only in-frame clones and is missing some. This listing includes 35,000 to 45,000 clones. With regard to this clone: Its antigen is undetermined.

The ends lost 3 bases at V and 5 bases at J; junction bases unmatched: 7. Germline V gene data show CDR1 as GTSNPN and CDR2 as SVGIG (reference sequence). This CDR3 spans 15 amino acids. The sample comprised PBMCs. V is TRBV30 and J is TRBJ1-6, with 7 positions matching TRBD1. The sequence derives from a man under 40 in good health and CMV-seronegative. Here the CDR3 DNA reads TGTGCCTGGAGGCCATTAGGGACAGATAATTCACCCCTCCACTTT. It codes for CAWRPLGTDNSPLHF.